This TCR beta chain was obtained from a study of blood T cell repertoires in COVID-19. Overall study: The origin of the acute and convalescent COVID-19 samples was the United States, Italy and Spain. PBMCs, B-cell-depleted T cells, or T cells were the source of the cDNA or gDNA that made up the material.

Clones were read by immunoSEQ multiplex PCR, and TCRdb kept only the in-frame ones, dropping some. The sample holds 75,000 to 90,000 clones, approximately 82% seen once. The V segment lost 8 bases and the J segment 10 bases; nucleotides outside the gene matches: 6. This CDR3 is built from 14 residues. Germline CDR1 LNHDA, CDR2 SQIVND (reference sequence). This clone was observed a single time. This sequence joins TRBV19 and TRBJ2-1; TRBD2 aligns across 15 bases. This clonotype was obtained from a human donor in a cohort sampled during active COVID-19. Material: peripheral blood. CDR3 sequence: CASRRTSGGAEQFF. The CDR3 nucleotides are TGTGCCAGTCGCCGGACTAGCGGGGGGGCCGAGCAGTTCTTC.